Listed below are T cell receptor beta chains from one sample, sequenced in a study of cytomegalovirus exposure and HLA in healthy donors. Profiled with immunoSEQ multiplex PCR; TCRdb holds only in-frame clones, not every one. This sample has 110,000 to 150,000 clones, with around 89% found just once. Sequencing was performed on PBMCs. The receptors were gathered from a woman between 25 and 40 years old in good health and CMV-seropositive. CDR3s include the opening cysteine and the closing phenylalanine or tryptophan. The D gene is left open where the match is weak. For some rows the clone size is stated as once, few or many, or as a class when expanded; others skip it.

CDR3 protein: CASSPGQGETQYF
CDR3 DNA: TGTGCCAGCAGCCCCGGACAGGGAGAGACCCAGTACTTC
J gene: TRBJ2-5
D gene: TRBD1
CDR3 length: 13
clone size: -
V gene: TRBV7-2

CDR3 protein: CASSPRDFRSYEQYF
CDR3 DNA: TGTGCCAGCAGCCCTCGGGACTTCCGTTCCTACGAGCAGTACTTC
J gene: TRBJ2-7
D gene: -
CDR3 length: 15
clone size: -
V gene: TRBV7-9

CDR3 protein: CASSLLDRTNTEAFF
CDR3 DNA: TGTGCCAGCAGCTTACTAGACAGGACGAACACTGAAGCTTTCTTT
J gene: TRBJ1-1
D gene: -
CDR3 length: 15
clone size: -
V gene: TRBV7-8

CDR3 protein: CASSSKLAEYNEQFF
CDR3 DNA: TGTGCCAGCAGCTCGAAACTAGCGGAGTACAATGAGCAGTTCTTC
J gene: TRBJ2-1
D gene: TRBD2
CDR3 length: 15
clone size: -
V gene: TRBV7-9

CDR3 protein: CATSRAGTADPQYF
CDR3 DNA: TGTGCCACCAGCAGAGCAGGGACAGCCGATCCCCAGTACTTC
J gene: TRBJ2-5
D gene: TRBD1
CDR3 length: 14
clone size: -
V gene: TRBV15

CDR3 protein: CASSASGHSTDTQYF
CDR3 DNA: TGTGCCAGCAGCGCCTCGGGACATAGCACAGATACGCAGTATTTT
J gene: TRBJ2-3
D gene: -
CDR3 length: 15
clone size: -
V gene: TRBV9

CDR3 protein: CASSLRRGGDEQYF
CDR3 DNA: TGTGCCAGCAGCTTACGAAGAGGGGGGGACGAGCAGTACTTC
J gene: TRBJ2-7
D gene: -
CDR3 length: 14
clone size: -
V gene: TRBV11-2

CDR3 protein: CASSRGGEGNEQFF
CDR3 DNA: TGTGCCAGCTCCCGCGGGGGGGAGGGGAATGAGCAGTTCTTC
J gene: TRBJ2-1
D gene: TRBD2
CDR3 length: 14
clone size: -
V gene: TRBV27

CDR3 protein: CASRGGHEQFF
CDR3 DNA: TGTGCCAGCCGCGGGGGACATGAGCAGTTCTTC
J gene: TRBJ2-1
D gene: TRBD2
CDR3 length: 11
clone size: -
V gene: TRBV6-5

CDR3 protein: CSAKQGPEQYF
CDR3 DNA: TGCAGTGCTAAACAGGGGCCCGAGCAGTACTTC
J gene: TRBJ2-7
D gene: TRBD1
CDR3 length: 11
clone size: -
V gene: TRBV20-1

CDR3 protein: CASSEGSEKLFF
CDR3 DNA: TGTGCCAGCAGTGAAGGGAGTGAAAAACTGTTTTTT
J gene: TRBJ1-4
D gene: -
CDR3 length: 12
clone size: -
V gene: TRBV5-6

CDR3 protein: CAISADGKETQYF
CDR3 DNA: TGTGCCATCAGTGCGGACGGGAAAGAGACCCAGTACTTC
J gene: TRBJ2-5
D gene: -
CDR3 length: 13
clone size: -
V gene: TRBV10-3

CDR3 protein: CASSLDWASGGRSTDTQYF
CDR3 DNA: TGTGCCAGCAGCTTAGATTGGGCTAGCGGGGGCCGTAGCACAGATACGCAGTATTTT
J gene: TRBJ2-3
D gene: TRBD2
CDR3 length: 19
clone size: once
V gene: TRBV11-2

CDR3 protein: CASSVLAGGLETQYF
CDR3 DNA: TGTGCCAGCAGTGTACTAGCGGGGGGGCTGGAGACCCAGTACTTC
J gene: TRBJ2-5
D gene: TRBD2
CDR3 length: 15
clone size: -
V gene: TRBV6-1

CDR3 protein: CASSGQGAAYEQYF
CDR3 DNA: TGTGCCAGCTCCGGACAGGGGGCCGCCTACGAGCAGTACTTC
J gene: TRBJ2-7
D gene: TRBD1
CDR3 length: 14
clone size: -
V gene: TRBV18